The next 31 T cell receptor beta chains were all read from a single sample in a study of vaccination effects on CD4 cells after COVID-19. No antigen has been assigned to these receptors. Following culture for roughly 10 days, CD4+ T cells were isolated. The cohort was immunized with two doses of either the BNT162b2 or mRNA-1273 vaccine. Produced via immunoSEQ multiplex PCR; TCRdb's table is partial and in-frame only. The repertoire consists of more than 55,000 clones, with 78% occurring once and the leading ten covering around 4%. The source material was CD4+ T cells from PBMCs cultured without peptide, sampled after COVID-19 vaccination. The receptors were sampled from a human donor who received a COVID-19 vaccine.

This clone counts as medium-sized. The chain recombines TRBV30 with TRBJ1-1; 11 nucleotides line up with TRBD1. The CDR3 is made up of 16 amino acids. The germline CDR1 and CDR2 sequences are GTSNPN and SVGIG (reference sequence). V was pared by 4 bases and J by 9 bases, with 16 bases of the junction left unmatched. The CDR3 nucleotides are TGTGCCTGGATGACTTTCCCGGGACAGGGGGTGGGAAAAGCTTTCTTT. Translating gives CAWMTFPGQGVGKAFF.

The chain has TRBV15 and TRBJ2-4; D remains unclear. The V gene lost 0 bases and the J gene lost 5 bases, with 8 bases spanning the gap. The germline V gene has CDR1 LNHNV and CDR2 YYDKDF (reference sequence). This CDR3 contains 14 residues. The CDR3 loop is CATSRDYEENIQYF. The CDR3 DNA reads as TGTGCCACCAGCAGAGACTATGAGGAAAACATTCAGTACTTC. The variable domain in full, with the rest retrieved from reference TRBV15 and TRBJ2-4, is DAMVIQNPRYQVTQFGKPVTLSCSQTLNHNVMYWYQQKSSQAPKLLFHYYDKDFNNEADTPDNFQSRRPNTSFCFLDIRSPGLGDTAMYLCATSRDYEENIQYFGAGTRLSVL.

This clone was detected only once. V is TRBV11-2 and J is TRBJ2-7; 8 bases map to TRBD1. The CDR3 length is 16 residues. J lost 3 bases, V lost 5 bases, and 12 bases had no gene match. CDR1 is SGHAT, CDR2 FQNNGV, per germline. In DNA form, the CDR3 reads TGTGCCAGCAGCCCGTCCACCGGGACAGGACGCTACGAGCAGTACTTC. This gives the protein CASSPSTGTGRYEQYF.

This chain links TRBV4-1 with TRBJ1-5; 7 bases are a match to TRBD1. This CDR3 spans 16 amino acids. V lost 0 bases, J lost 4 bases, and 6 bases stayed unmatched. Germline assignment: CDR1 MGHRA and CDR2 YSYEKL. The CDR3 spells CASSQDGDRRNQPQHF. For the CDR3, the DNA is TGCGCCAGCAGCCAAGATGGGGACAGAAGAAATCAGCCCCAGCATTTT.

The chain employs TRBV7-2 and TRBJ2-3; the match to TRBD2 covers 7 bases. Germline V lookup: CDR1 SGHTA, CDR2 FQGNSA. Unmatched junction bases numbered 7, after V lost 2 bases and J lost 2 bases. The CDR3 is made up of 16 amino acids. CDR3 bases: TGTGCCAGCAGCTTATATCCAAGCGGGGTCACAGATACGCAGTATTTT. Residues: CASSLYPSGVTDTQYF.

This sequence joins TRBV3-1 (or the pseudogene TRBV3-2) and TRBJ1-6; TRBD1 matches 11 bases. J was trimmed by 2 bases and V by 0 bases; bases with no gene match: 12. Germline CDR1 LGHDT, CDR2 YNNKEL (reference sequence). This CDR3 has 21 residues. The CDR3 sequence: CASSQERGGTGGHTYNSPLHF. CDR3 DNA sequence: TGTGCCAGCAGCCAAGAGAGAGGTGGGACAGGGGGACATACCTATAATTCACCCCTCCACTTT.

This chain uses TRBV4-3 with TRBJ1-2, with 7 bases identical to TRBD1. CDR1 and CDR2 from the germline V gene are LGHNA and YSLEER. J lost 8 bases, V lost 1 base, and 7 bases had no gene match. This CDR3 has 14 amino acids. CDR3 sequence (DNA): TGCGCCAGCAGCCAAGGGACAGGCTCTCTCGGCTACACCTTC. It encodes CASSQGTGSLGYTF.

The count of this clone is one. CDR3 sequence: CASSESGRPRGTQYF. In DNA, the CDR3 is TGTGCCAGCAGTGAATCTGGGCGGCCGCGGGGGACCCAGTACTTC. This chain uses TRBV25-1 with TRBJ2-5, with D maybe TRBD2 (6 bases). V was shortened by 1 base and J by 7 bases, with 16 bases between the two germline ends. Looked up from germline, CDR1 is MGHDK and CDR2 is SYGVNS. The CDR3 is made up of 15 amino acids.

The chain is built from TRBV4-3 and TRBJ2-7; tentative D call: TRBD2 (6 bases). V was trimmed by 1 base and J by 5 bases, leaving 15 bases between them. The germline V gene has CDR1 LGHNA and CDR2 YSLEER. This CDR3 is built from 15 residues. The CDR3 spells CASSQGRGIRNEQYF. The DNA of the CDR3 is TGCGCCAGCAGCCAAGGGCGGGGAATTAGGAACGAGCAGTACTTC.

This clone was seen only once. This chain's CDR3 is CASSLTRTDTQYF. DNA for the CDR3: TGTGCCAGCAGTTTAACTCGCACAGATACGCAGTATTTT. This sequence joins TRBV27 and TRBJ2-3; D is ambiguous. The CDR3 totals 13 residues. CDR1 is MNHEY and CDR2 is SMNVEV in the germline V gene (reference sequence). With 2 bases removed from V and 1 base from J, the gap between germline ends came to 4 bases.

The chain has TRBV10-3 and TRBJ1-2; 8 bases line up with TRBD1. Germline V CDR1 and CDR2: ENHRY, SYGVKD. The CDR3 is made up of 15 amino acids. With 2 bases clipped from V and 0 bases from J, the junction kept 2 bases outside the gene matches. CDR3 nucleotides: TGTGCCATCAGTGAGGGACAGGGAACTAACTATGGCTACACCTTC. This translates into CAISEGQGTNYGYTF.

The V call is TRBV28, the J call TRBJ1-4; D remains ambiguous. Trimming stripped 6 bases from V and 2 bases from J, with 1 base between. Germline V gene data show CDR1 as MDHEN and CDR2 as SYDVKM. This CDR3 contains 11 residues. CDR3 sequence reads: CASSTNEKLFF. CDR3 sequence (DNA): TGTGCCAGCAGCACTAATGAAAAACTGTTTTTT.

This clone was recorded a few times. V is TRBV5-1 and J is TRBJ1-2; the D gene is possibly TRBD1 (5 bases). This CDR3 is built from 13 residues. Germline assignment: CDR1 SGHRS and CDR2 YFSETQ. Trimming cost V 4 bases and J 8 bases, with 15 bases left between them. CDR3: CASSQQGFSGYTF. Written as DNA, the CDR3 is TGCGCCAGCAGCCAGCAGGGTTTTTCGGGCTACACCTTC.

The chain uses TRBV28 and TRBJ1-2, with 11 bases aligning to TRBD1. CDR1 and CDR2 (germline): MDHEN, SYDVKM. After removal of 8 bases from V and 6 bases from J, the junction contained 5 bases not matched to a gene. This CDR3 has 13 residues. CDR3 residues: CASRTGGINGYTF. CDR3 DNA sequence: TGTGCCAGCCGGACAGGGGGCATAAATGGCTACACCTTC.

This clone was recorded once. V is TRBV7-2 and J is TRBJ2-1; 9 nucleotides align to TRBD1. Germline V gene lookup returns CDR1 SGHTA and CDR2 FQGNSA. CDR3 length: 18 residues. V dropped 3 bases and J dropped 5; count of bases not matched to a gene: 14. CDR3 sequence: CASSFSTIRQGVNNEQFF. CDR3 coding DNA: TGTGCCAGCAGCTTCTCTACCATTAGACAGGGGGTTAACAATGAGCAGTTCTTC.

This chain joins TRBV27 and TRBJ1-5; 7 nucleotides align to TRBD1. The CDR3 length is 15 residues. The trim removed 8 bases at V and 5 bases at J, leaving 12 bases unmatched. CDR1 is MNHEY, CDR2 SMNVEV, per germline (reference sequence). CDR3 in amino acids: CASGSYRGQDQPQHF. CDR3 bases: TGTGCCAGCGGATCTTACAGGGGCCAGGATCAGCCCCAGCATTTT.

The CDR3 nucleotides are TGTGCCAGCAGCAAAGGGACCGGGGGCACAGATACGCAGTATTTT. This gives the protein CASSKGTGGTDTQYF. The rearrangement links TRBV5-6 to TRBJ2-3; the D gene could be TRBD1 or TRBD2 (5 bases each). Between the trimmed V and J ends, which lost 4 bases and 1 base, there was a span of 13 bases. The CDR3 consists of 15 residues. Germline CDR1 is SGHDT and CDR2 is YYEEEE.

V usage is TRBV3-1 (or the pseudogene TRBV3-2) and J usage is TRBJ2-7, with D possibly being TRBD2 (6 bases). Germline lookup yields CDR1 LGHDT and CDR2 YNNKEL (reference sequence). The V end lost 3 bases, the J end lost 4 bases, and 13 bases lay between the germline ends. The CDR3 sequence is 14 residues long. The CDR3 coding sequence is TGTGCCAGCAGCCATAATGGGGAGGCGTACGAGCAGTACTTC. It encodes CASSHNGEAYEQYF.

The chain employs TRBV30 and TRBJ2-1, with 12 bases identical to TRBD2. Trimming took 0 bases from V and 9 from J; bases not matched to a gene: 9. Germline V lookup: CDR1 GTSNPN, CDR2 SVGIG (reference sequence). The CDR3 totals 16 residues. The CDR3 bases are TGTGCCTGGAGTGTACATACGCGGACTAGCGGGACTGAGCAGTTCTTC. This gives the protein CAWSVHTRTSGTEQFF.

This chain links TRBV9 with TRBJ1-2; D remains ambiguous. The germline V gene has CDR1 SGDLS and CDR2 YYNGEE. CDR3 length: 13 residues. The V end lost 0 bases, the J end lost 7 bases, and 10 bases lay between the germline ends. DNA of the CDR3: TGTGCCAGCAGCGTAGGAGGTTCGGGTGGCTACACCTTC. It encodes CASSVGGSGGYTF.

In this sample, this clone turned up a few times. The chain links TRBV18 to TRBJ1-2; D gene uncertain. V shed 6 bases and J shed 2 bases, with 10 bases lying between them. Germline V gives CDR1 KGHSH, CDR2 LQKENI. This CDR3 contains 13 residues. Here the CDR3 DNA reads TGTGCCAGCTCCCCCGACACAAACTATGGCTACACCTTC. Translation gives CASSPDTNYGYTF. The full variable domain, rest sourced from reference TRBV18 and TRBJ1-2, is NAGVMQNPRHLVRRRGQEARLRCSPMKGHSHVYWYRQLPEEGLKFMVYLQKENIIDESGMPKERFSAEFPKEGPSILRIQQVVRGDSAAYFCASSPDTNYGYTFGSGTRLTVV.

The V call is TRBV27, the J call TRBJ2-1, with a tentative D call TRBD2 (5 bases). The germline V and J ends were trimmed by 6 bases and 4 bases, with 13 bases remaining between them. The CDR3 contains 14 residues. In germline, CDR1 is MNHEY, CDR2 SMNVEV (reference sequence). For the CDR3, the DNA is TGTGCCAGCAGGGGAGCCCTACATTACAATGAGCAGTTCTTC. This encodes CASRGALHYNEQFF.

This chain links TRBV14 with TRBJ2-5, with no clear D. The V gene lost 1 base and the J gene lost 1 base, with 10 bases spanning the gap. Germline CDR1 and CDR2: SGHDN and FVKESK. This CDR3 contains 15 residues. CDR3 sequence reads: CASSQAGWLQETQYF. In DNA, the CDR3 is TGTGCCAGCAGCCAAGCCGGGTGGCTCCAAGAGACCCAGTACTTC. Looking up the rest from reference TRBV14 and TRBJ2-5 gives the full variable domain: EAGVTQFPSHSVIEKGQTVTLRCDPISGHDNLYWYRRVMGKEIKFLLHFVKESKQDESGMPNNRFLAERTGGTYSTLKVQPAELEDSGVYFCASSQAGWLQETQYFGPGTRLLVL.

The chain links TRBV6-5 to TRBJ2-1; maybe TRBD2 (5 bases). V lost 6 bases to trimming and J lost 5 bases, with 17 bases between them. Germline assignment: CDR1 MNHEY and CDR2 SVGAGI. The CDR3 length is 15 residues. DNA for the CDR3: TGTGCCAGCAGCCCCCTCCGGGGAACCAACAATGAGCAGTTCTTC. Its protein is CASSPLRGTNNEQFF.

V and J are TRBV27 and TRBJ1-1, with 10 bases that match TRBD1. CDR1 is MNHEY and CDR2 is SMNVEV in the germline V gene (reference sequence). CDR3 length: 15 residues. With 8 bases clipped from V and 3 bases from J, the junction kept 9 bases outside the gene matches. CDR3 nucleotides: TGTGCCAGCTGGGACAGGGGTGGTAGAGACACTGAAGCTTTCTTT. Protein product: CASWDRGGRDTEAFF.

The sample holds a few counts of this clone. V is TRBV6-5 and J is TRBJ1-2; the D is unclear. Germline CDR1 is MNHEY and CDR2 is SVGAGI. V gave up 2 bases and J gave up 4 bases, with 11 bases separating them. This CDR3 has 14 residues. CDR3 in DNA: TGTGCCAGCAGTTACAGGGAAGTGGGCTATGGCTACACCTTC. The encoded protein is CASSYREVGYGYTF.

The gene calls are TRBV7-2 and TRBJ2-5, with 9 bases identical to TRBD1. Trimming at V came to 3 bases and at J to 6 bases, leaving 8 bases not matched to a gene. This CDR3 is 15 amino acids long. The V gene's germline CDR1 is SGHTA and CDR2 FQGNSA. The CDR3 bases are TGTGCCAGCAGCTTGTCGGCCGGGACAGGGAAGACCCAGTACTTC. Translating it yields CASSLSAGTGKTQYF.

This chain joins TRBV7-8 and TRBJ1-4; D may be TRBD1 (5 bases). CDR1 is SGHVS, CDR2 FQNEAQ, per germline. This CDR3 spans 20 amino acids. The germline V and J ends were trimmed by 5 bases and 0 bases, with 25 bases remaining between them. In DNA form, the CDR3 reads TGTGCCAGCAGCCCGAGGGGAGTGCCCTTCCCGCCGGCAACTAATGAAAAACTGTTTTTT. Its protein is CASSPRGVPFPPATNEKLFF. Complete variable domain (other parts from reference TRBV7-8 and TRBJ1-4): GAGVSQSPRYKVAKRGQDVALRCDPISGHVSLFWYQQALGQGPEFLTYFQNEAQLDKSGLPSDRFFAERPEGSVSTLKIQRTQQEDSAVYLCASSPRGVPFPPATNEKLFFGSGTQLSVL.

V gene TRBV4-1 combines with J gene TRBJ1-1, with D hard to call. This CDR3 region has 16 residues. The germline CDR1 and CDR2 sequences are MGHRA and YSYEKL. The V end was cut by 1 base, the J end by 0 bases, with 12 bases between. The CDR3 loop reads CASSQAHLRMNTEAFF. The DNA for the CDR3 is TGCGCCAGCAGCCAAGCTCATCTCCGTATGAACACTGAAGCTTTCTTT.

This chain uses TRBV6-2 or TRBV6-3 with TRBJ2-5, with 10 bases identical to TRBD1. The CDR3 has 15 residues. The junction had 10 bases not matched to a gene; V was cut back by 6 bases and J by 6 bases. The germline CDR1 and CDR2 sequences are MNHEY and SVGEGT. In nucleotides, the CDR3 is TGTGCCAGCAGCCCCCCGGGACAGGGGTGGCAGACCCAGTACTTC. Residues: CASSPPGQGWQTQYF.

This clone was seen a single time. V is TRBV5-1 and J is TRBJ2-5; 9 bases line up with TRBD1. The germline CDR1 and CDR2 sequences are SGHRS and YFSETQ. The CDR3 has 15 amino acids. Trimming removed 1 base from V and 5 bases from J; junction bases left unmatched: 6. CDR3 coding DNA: TGCGCCAGCAGCTTGATGGGACAGGGAACGGAGACCCAGTACTTC. Protein sequence: CASSLMGQGTETQYF.